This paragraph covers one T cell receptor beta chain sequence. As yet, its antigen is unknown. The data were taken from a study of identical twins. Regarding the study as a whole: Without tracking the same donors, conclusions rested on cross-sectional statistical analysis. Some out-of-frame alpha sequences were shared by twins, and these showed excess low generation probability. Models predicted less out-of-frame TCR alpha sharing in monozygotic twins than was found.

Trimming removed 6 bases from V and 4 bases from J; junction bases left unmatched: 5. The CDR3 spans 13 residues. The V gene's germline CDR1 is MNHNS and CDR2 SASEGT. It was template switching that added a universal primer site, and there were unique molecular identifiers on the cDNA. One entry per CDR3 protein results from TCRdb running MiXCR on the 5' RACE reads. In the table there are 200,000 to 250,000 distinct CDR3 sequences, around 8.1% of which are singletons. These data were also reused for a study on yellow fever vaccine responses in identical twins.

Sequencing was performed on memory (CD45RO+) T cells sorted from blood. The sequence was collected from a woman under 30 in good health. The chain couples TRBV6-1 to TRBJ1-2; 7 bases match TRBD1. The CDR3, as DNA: TGTGCCAGCAGCACAGGGGAGCCCTATGGCTACACCTTC. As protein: CASSTGEPYGYTF.